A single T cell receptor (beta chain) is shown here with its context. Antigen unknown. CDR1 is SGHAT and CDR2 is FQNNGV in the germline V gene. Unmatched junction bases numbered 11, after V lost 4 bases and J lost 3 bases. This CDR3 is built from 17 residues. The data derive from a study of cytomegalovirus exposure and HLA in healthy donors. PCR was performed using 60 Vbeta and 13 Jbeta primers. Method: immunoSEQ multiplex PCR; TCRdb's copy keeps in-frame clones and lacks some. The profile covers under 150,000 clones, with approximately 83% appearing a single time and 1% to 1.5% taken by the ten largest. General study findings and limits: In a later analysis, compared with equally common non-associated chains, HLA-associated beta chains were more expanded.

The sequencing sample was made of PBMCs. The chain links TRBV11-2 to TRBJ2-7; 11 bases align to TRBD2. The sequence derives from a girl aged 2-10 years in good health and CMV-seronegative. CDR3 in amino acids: CASSSNKGLAANYEQYF. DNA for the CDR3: TGTGCCAGCAGCTCCAATAAGGGACTAGCGGCAAACTACGAGCAGTACTTC. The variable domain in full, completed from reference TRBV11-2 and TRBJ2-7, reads EAGVAQSPRYKIIEKRQSVAFWCNPISGHATLYWYQQILGQGPKLLIQFQNNGVVDDSQLPKDRFSAERLKGVDSTLKIQPAKLEDSAVYLCASSSNKGLAANYEQYFGPGTRLTVT.